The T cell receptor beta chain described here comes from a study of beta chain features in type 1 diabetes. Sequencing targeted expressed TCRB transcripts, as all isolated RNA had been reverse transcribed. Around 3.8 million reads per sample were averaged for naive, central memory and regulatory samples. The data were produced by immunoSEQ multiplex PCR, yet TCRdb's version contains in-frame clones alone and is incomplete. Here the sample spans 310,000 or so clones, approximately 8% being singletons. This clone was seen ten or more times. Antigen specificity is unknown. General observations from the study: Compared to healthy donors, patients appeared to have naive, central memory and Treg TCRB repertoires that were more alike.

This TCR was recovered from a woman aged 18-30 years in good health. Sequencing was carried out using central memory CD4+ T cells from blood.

Written as DNA, the CDR3 is TGTGCCAGCAGTGAATGGGGGACCCGCGTGGAAGAGACCCAGTACTTC. As protein: CASSEWGTRVEETQYF. V is TRBV25-1 and J is TRBJ2-5; D assignment may be TRBD1 or TRBD2 (5 bases each). The CDR3 sequence is 16 residues long. The V end lost 1 base, the J end lost 3 bases, and 15 bases lay between the germline ends. Germline V gene data show CDR1 as MGHDK and CDR2 as SYGVNS.